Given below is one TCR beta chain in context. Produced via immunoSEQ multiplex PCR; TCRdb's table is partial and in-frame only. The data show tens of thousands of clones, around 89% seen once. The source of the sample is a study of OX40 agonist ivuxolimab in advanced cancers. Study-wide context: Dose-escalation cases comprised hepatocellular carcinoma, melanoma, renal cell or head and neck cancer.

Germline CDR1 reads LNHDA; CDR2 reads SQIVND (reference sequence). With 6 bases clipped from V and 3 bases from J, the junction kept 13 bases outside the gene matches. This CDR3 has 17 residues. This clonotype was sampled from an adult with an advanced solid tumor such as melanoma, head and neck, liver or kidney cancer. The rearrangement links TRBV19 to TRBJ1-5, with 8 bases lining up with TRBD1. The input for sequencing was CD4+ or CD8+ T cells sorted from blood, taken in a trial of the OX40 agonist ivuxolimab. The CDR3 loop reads CASSSPRTGKFNQPQHF. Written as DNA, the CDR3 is TGTGCCAGTAGCAGCCCCCGGACAGGGAAGTTCAATCAGCCCCAGCATTTT.